This T cell receptor beta chain was found in a study of T cell responses to AZD1222 COVID-19 vaccine. As for this clone: Antigen specificity is unknown.

Analyses pooled second doses at about 4 or about 12 weeks. Clones were sequenced by immunoSEQ multiplex PCR, and TCRdb holds only the in-frame ones, with some missing. The sample has approximately 81,000 clones, roughly 80% seen once. Between the trimmed V and J ends, which lost 1 base and 4 bases, there was a span of 11 bases. Germline CDR1 and CDR2: SEHNR and FQNEAQ (reference sequence). This CDR3 region has 15 residues. Study-level points and caveats: Donors were largely white British and mainly female; clonal diversity was possibly underestimated. Spike regions recognized by vaccine-associated CD4 TCRs spanned the protein, led by 160-218 and 743-854. Following two doses of AZD1222, Spike-specific TCR breadth and depth rose.

The receptor was derived from an adult who received the AZD1222 COVID-19 vaccine. Sequences were derived from peripheral blood, sampled 28 days after the second AZD1222 dose. This sequence joins TRBV7-9 and TRBJ2-1; either TRBD1 or TRBD2 may supply D (5 bases each). Here the CDR3 DNA reads TGTGCCAGCAGCTTAGGTTCAGGGACGTACAATGAGCAGTTCTTC. It translates to CASSLGSGTYNEQFF. Using reference TRBV7-9 and TRBJ2-1 for the parts outside the CDR3, the full variable domain is DTGVSQNPRHKITKRGQNVTFRCDPISEHNRLYWYRQTLGQGPEFLTYFQNEAQLEKSRLLSDRFSAERPKGSFSTLEIQRTEQGDSAMYLCASSLGSGTYNEQFFGPGTRLTVL.